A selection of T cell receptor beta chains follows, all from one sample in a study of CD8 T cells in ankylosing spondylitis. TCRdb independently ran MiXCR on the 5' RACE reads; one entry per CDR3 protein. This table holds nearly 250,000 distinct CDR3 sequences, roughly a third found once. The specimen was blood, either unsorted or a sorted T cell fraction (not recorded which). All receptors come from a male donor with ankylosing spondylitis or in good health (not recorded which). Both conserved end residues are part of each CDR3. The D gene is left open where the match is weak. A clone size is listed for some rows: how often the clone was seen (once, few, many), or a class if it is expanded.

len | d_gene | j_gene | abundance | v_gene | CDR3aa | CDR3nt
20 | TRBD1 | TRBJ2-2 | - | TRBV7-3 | CASSDPHSGGRDSDTGELFF | TGTGCCAGCAGCGACCCCCATTCCGGTGGCCGGGACAGCGACACCGGGGAGCTGTTTTTT
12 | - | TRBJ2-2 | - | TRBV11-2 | CASSSTHGELFF | TGTGCCAGCAGCTCAACACACGGGGAGCTGTTTTTT
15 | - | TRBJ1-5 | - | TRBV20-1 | CSARDPGTENRPQHF | TGCAGTGCTAGAGACCCGGGGACGGAAAATCGGCCCCAGCATTTT
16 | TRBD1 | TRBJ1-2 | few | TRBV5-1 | CASSLANYRGGYGYTF | TGCGCCAGCAGCTTGGCCAACTACAGGGGGGGCTATGGCTACACCTTC
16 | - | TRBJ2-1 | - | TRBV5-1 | CASSPRTGSIVNEQFF | TGCGCCAGCAGCCCCCGTACAGGGTCCATCGTCAATGAGCAGTTCTTC
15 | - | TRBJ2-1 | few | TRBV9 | CASSVERGTYNEQFF | TGTGCCAGCAGCGTAGAACGGGGGACCTACAATGAGCAGTTCTTC
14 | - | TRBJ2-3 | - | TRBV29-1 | CSVDPGFISDTQYF | TGCAGCGTTGACCCGGGTTTCATTTCGGATACGCAGTATTTT
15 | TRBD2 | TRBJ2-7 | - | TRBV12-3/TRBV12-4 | CASSVPGSGVYEQYF | TGTGCCAGCAGTGTCCCAGGTAGCGGGGTCTACGAGCAGTACTTC
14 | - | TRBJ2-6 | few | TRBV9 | CASSVDSGANVLTF | TGTGCCAGCAGCGTAGATTCTGGGGCCAACGTCCTGACTTTC
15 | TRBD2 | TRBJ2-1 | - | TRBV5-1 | CGSSFGTSGYNEQFF | TGCGGCAGCAGCTTTGGGACTAGCGGGTACAATGAGCAGTTCTTC
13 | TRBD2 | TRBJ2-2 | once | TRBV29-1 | CSASGGLTGELFF | TGCAGCGCTAGCGGGGGGCTCACCGGGGAGCTGTTTTTT
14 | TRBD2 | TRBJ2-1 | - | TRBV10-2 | CASRETSGGDEQFF | TGCGCCAGCAGAGAGACTAGCGGGGGTGATGAGCAGTTCTTC
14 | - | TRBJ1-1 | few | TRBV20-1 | CSAGIQGAGSEAFF | TGCAGTGCTGGGATACAGGGCGCGGGGTCTGAAGCTTTCTTT
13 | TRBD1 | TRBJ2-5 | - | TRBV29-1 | CSARGPGGETQYF | TGCAGCGCCCGAGGACCAGGGGGAGAGACCCAGTACTTC
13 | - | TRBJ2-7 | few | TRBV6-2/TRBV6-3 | CASSYSQGYEQYF | TGTGCCAGCAGTTACTCTCAGGGATACGAGCAGTACTTC
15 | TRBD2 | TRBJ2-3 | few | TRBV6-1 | CASIDASGGGDTQYF | TGTGCCAGCATTGACGCTAGCGGGGGTGGAGATACGCAGTATTTT
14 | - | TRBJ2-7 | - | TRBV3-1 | CASSQDTGSYEQYF | TGTGCCAGCAGCCAAGATACTGGCTCCTACGAGCAGTACTTC
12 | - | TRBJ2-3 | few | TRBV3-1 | CASTLGRDTQYF | TGTGCCAGCACCCTCGGCAGGGATACGCAGTATTTT
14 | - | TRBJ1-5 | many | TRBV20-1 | CSARVGHSNQPQHF | TGCAGTGCTAGAGTTGGACATAGCAATCAGCCCCAGCATTTT
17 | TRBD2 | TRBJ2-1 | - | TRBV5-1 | CASSSPGLAGGYNEQFF | TGCGCCAGCAGCTCTCCGGGACTAGCGGGGGGCTACAATGAGCAGTTCTTC
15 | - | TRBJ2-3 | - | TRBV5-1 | CASSSSGRVTDTQYF | TGCGCCAGCAGCTCCTCGGGACGGGTCACAGATACGCAGTATTTT
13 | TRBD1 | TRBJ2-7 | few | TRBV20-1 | CSARGRQGSEQYF | TGCAGTGCTAGAGGGAGACAGGGAAGCGAGCAGTACTTC
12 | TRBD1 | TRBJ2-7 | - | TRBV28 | CATGTGAYEQYF | TGTGCCACCGGGACAGGGGCTTACGAGCAGTACTTC
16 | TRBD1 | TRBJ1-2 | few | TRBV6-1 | CASSREGARGNYGYTF | TGTGCCAGCAGCCGTGAGGGGGCGAGGGGAAACTATGGCTACACCTTC
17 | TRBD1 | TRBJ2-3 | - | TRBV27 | CASSRRDRTHSTDTQYF | TGTGCCAGCAGTCGCCGGGACAGGACCCATAGCACAGATACGCAGTATTTT
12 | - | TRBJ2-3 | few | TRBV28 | CASRGGADTQYF | TGTGCCAGCAGGGGCGGTGCAGATACGCAGTATTTT
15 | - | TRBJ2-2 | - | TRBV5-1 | CASSLGPNRAGELFF | TGCGCCAGCAGCTTGGGACCCAACCGGGCCGGGGAGCTGTTTTTT
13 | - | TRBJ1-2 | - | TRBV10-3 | CAISESGREDYTF | TGTGCCATCAGTGAGTCAGGCAGGGAAGACTACACCTTC
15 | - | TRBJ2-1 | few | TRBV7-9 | CASSFRGGTDNEQFF | TGTGCCAGCAGCTTCCGTGGAGGGACAGACAATGAGCAGTTCTTC
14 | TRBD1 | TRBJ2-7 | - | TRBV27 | CASNHRGPSYEQYF | TGTGCCAGCAATCACAGGGGGCCATCCTACGAGCAGTACTTC
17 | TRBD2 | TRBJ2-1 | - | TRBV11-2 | CASSLNPSGRHHNEQFF | TGTGCCAGCAGCTTAAATCCTAGCGGAAGGCATCACAATGAGCAGTTCTTC
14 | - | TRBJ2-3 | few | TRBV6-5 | CASSYSLSTDTQYF | TGTGCCAGCAGTTACTCCCTAAGCACAGATACGCAGTATTTT
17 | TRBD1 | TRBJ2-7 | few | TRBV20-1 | CSARDPLQGSGTYEQYF | TGCAGTGCTAGAGACCCTCTACAGGGGAGCGGCACCTACGAGCAGTACTTC
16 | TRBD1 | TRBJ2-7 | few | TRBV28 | CASSPYQTGGSYEQYF | TGTGCCAGCAGCCCCTATCAAACAGGGGGGTCCTACGAGCAGTACTTC
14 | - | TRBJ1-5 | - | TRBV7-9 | CASSLGQDGQPQHF | TGTGCCAGCAGCTTAGGACAGGACGGTCAGCCCCAGCATTTT
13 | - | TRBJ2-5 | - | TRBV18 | CASSTGIQETQYF | TGTGCCAGCTCAACAGGGATCCAAGAGACCCAGTACTTC
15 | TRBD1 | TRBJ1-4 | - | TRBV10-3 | CAISESGQGGEKLFF | TGTGCCATCAGTGAGTCGGGACAGGGTGGTGAAAAACTGTTTTTT
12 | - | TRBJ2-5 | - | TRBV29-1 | CSVVGQTETQYF | TGCAGCGTTGTGGGACAAACGGAGACCCAGTACTTC
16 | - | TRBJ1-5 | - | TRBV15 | CATSREKGVSNQPQHF | TGTGCCACCAGCAGAGAGAAGGGGGTTAGCAATCAGCCCCAGCATTTT
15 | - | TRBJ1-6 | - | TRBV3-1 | CASSQDRLSNSPLHF | TGTGCCAGCAGCCAAGATCGGCTCAGTAATTCACCCCTCCACTTT
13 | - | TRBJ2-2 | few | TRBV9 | CASTGHTTGELFF | TGTGCCAGCACCGGACACACCACCGGGGAGCTGTTTTTT
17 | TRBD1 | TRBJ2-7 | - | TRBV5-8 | CASSLLRGGTGTYEQYF | TGTGCCAGCAGCTTACTTCGGGGAGGGACAGGGACCTACGAGCAGTACTTC
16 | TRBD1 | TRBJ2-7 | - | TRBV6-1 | CASIRGLGTGTYEQYF | TGTGCCAGCATAAGGGGCCTCGGGACAGGGACCTACGAGCAGTACTTC
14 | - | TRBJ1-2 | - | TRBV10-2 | CASSEFTGNYGYTF | TGCGCCAGCAGTGAATTCACAGGCAACTATGGCTACACCTTC
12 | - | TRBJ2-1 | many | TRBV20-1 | CSARKLENEQFF | TGCAGTGCTAGAAAACTAGAGAATGAGCAGTTCTTC
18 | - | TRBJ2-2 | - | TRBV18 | CASSPVLPTYANTGELFF | TGTGCCAGCTCACCAGTGTTACCGACTTACGCGAACACCGGGGAGCTGTTTTTT
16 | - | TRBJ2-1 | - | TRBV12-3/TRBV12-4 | CASSFYWVSSYNEQFF | TGTGCCAGCAGTTTTTATTGGGTGAGCTCCTACAATGAGCAGTTCTTC
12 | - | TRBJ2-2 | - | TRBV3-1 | CASISMTGELFF | TGTGCCAGCATCTCAATGACCGGGGAGCTGTTTTTT
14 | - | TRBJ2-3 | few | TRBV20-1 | CSAKASGQADTQYF | TGCAGTGCTAAAGCTAGCGGACAGGCAGATACGCAGTATTTT
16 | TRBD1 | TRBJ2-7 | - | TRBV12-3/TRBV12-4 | CASSFPLLETGSEQYF | TGTGCCAGCAGTTTCCCTCTCCTAGAGACAGGGTCCGAGCAGTACTTC
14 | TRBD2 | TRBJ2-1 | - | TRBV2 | CASWTGTSFSEQFF | TGTGCCAGCTGGACCGGGACTAGTTTTAGTGAGCAGTTCTTC
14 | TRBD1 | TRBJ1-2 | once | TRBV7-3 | CATQPLARGCGYTF | TGTGCCACCCAACCTCTTGCCAGGGGGTGTGGCTACACCTTC